Detailed here is one TCR beta chain. The trim removed 0 bases at V and 5 bases at J, leaving 6 bases unmatched. CDR3 length: 17 amino acids. Germline CDR1 reads MNHNS; CDR2 reads SASEGT. This sample is drawn from a study of blood T cell repertoires in COVID-19. Study as a whole: Donors in the United States, Italy and Spain gave samples during acute or convalescent COVID-19.

Sequenced by immunoSEQ multiplex PCR; TCRdb stores in-frame clones only, minus some. There are 130,000 or so clones in the sample; about 87% occur only once, and under 3% lies in the top ten. Material for sequencing was peripheral blood. The receptor comes from a human donor with COVID-19, enrolled during active disease. The donor label of this sample is uncertain. This sequence joins TRBV6-1 and TRBJ2-2, with 10 positions matching TRBD1. DNA of the CDR3: TGTGCCAGCAGTGAAGCGTTGGGACAGGGGATAACCGGGGAGCTGTTTTTT. Amino acids: CASSEALGQGITGELFF.